This T cell receptor beta chain was observed in a study of blood T cell repertoires in COVID-19. The assay was immunoSEQ multiplex PCR, and TCRdb's table has in-frame clones only and misses some. This sample has 250,000 to 350,000 clones, with roughly 89% found just once. Sequenced input: PBMCs or T cells enriched from blood (not recorded which). The sequence was obtained from a woman between 18 and 29 years old with acute COVID-19.

This chain's CDR3 is CASSAVGGFSSNNEQFF. The CDR3 DNA is TGTGCCAGCAGCGCCGTAGGGGGCTTCTCGTCTAACAATGAGCAGTTCTTC. The rearrangement joins TRBV25-1 to TRBJ2-1, with 7 bases fitting TRBD1. The length of the CDR3 is 17 residues. V shed 6 bases, J shed 5 bases, and the junction held 16 bases outside the gene matches. The germline V gene encodes CDR1 MGHDK and CDR2 SYGVNS.